These T cell receptor beta chains were read from a single sample in a study of cytomegalovirus exposure and HLA in healthy donors. Clones were read by immunoSEQ multiplex PCR, and TCRdb kept only the in-frame ones, dropping some. The table records about 180,000 clones, 85% of them present only once. Sequencing used PBMCs. The receptors here all came from a boy younger than 10 in good health and CMV-seronegative. CDR3s include the opening cysteine and the closing phenylalanine or tryptophan. The D gene is left open where the match is weak. The size entry is marked missing in some rows and otherwise reads once, few, many or a size class.

size: -; D: TRBD1; V: TRBV28; J: TRBJ2-7; CDR3: CASSSGQGATSYEQYF; DNA: TGTGCCAGCAGTTCGGGACAGGGGGCTACATCCTACGAGCAGTACTTC
size: -; D: -; V: TRBV11-2; J: TRBJ2-3; CDR3: CASSLGLGSKYF; DNA: TGTGCCAGCAGCTTAGGGCTAGGGAGTAAGTATTTT
size: -; D: TRBD1; V: TRBV20-1; J: TRBJ1-1; CDR3: CSLTGASEAFF; DNA: TGCAGTCTAACAGGGGCGTCTGAAGCTTTCTTT
size: -; D: -; V: TRBV5-6; J: TRBJ2-1; CDR3: CASSLGAGLGYEQFF; DNA: TGTGCCAGCAGCTTAGGGGCAGGCCTCGGGTATGAGCAGTTCTTC
size: -; D: -; V: TRBV5-1; J: TRBJ2-3; CDR3: CASRDYPDTQYF; DNA: TGCGCCAGCAGGGACTACCCAGATACGCAGTATTTT
size: once; D: -; V: TRBV19; J: TRBJ1-1; CDR3: CASISTRDTLNTEAFF; DNA: TGTGCCAGTATTTCGACCCGGGACACACTGAACACTGAAGCTTTCTTT
size: -; D: -; V: TRBV5-1; J: TRBJ2-1; CDR3: CASSLAGGRVGPYNEQFF; DNA: TGCGCCAGCAGCTTGGCCGGGGGGCGCGTCGGCCCGTACAATGAGCAGTTCTTC
size: few; D: TRBD1; V: TRBV15; J: TRBJ2-2; CDR3: CATSPLGDRGRSVTGELFF; DNA: TGTGCCACCAGCCCCCTAGGGGACAGGGGGCGAAGTGTCACCGGGGAGCTGTTTTTT
size: -; D: TRBD2; V: TRBV4-2; J: TRBJ2-3; CDR3: CASSQEGLAVRDTQYF; DNA: TGTGCCAGCAGCCAAGAGGGACTAGCGGTCCGAGATACGCAGTATTTT
size: -; D: TRBD2; V: TRBV5-1; J: TRBJ2-5; CDR3: CASSFLAGGETQYF; DNA: TGCGCCAGCAGCTTCCTAGCGGGAGGGGAGACCCAGTACTTC
size: -; D: TRBD1; V: TRBV6-5; J: TRBJ2-2; CDR3: CASSFTGGAGELFF; DNA: TGTGCCAGCAGTTTCACAGGGGGCGCCGGGGAGCTGTTTTTT
size: -; D: TRBD2; V: TRBV15; J: TRBJ2-4; CDR3: CATSRNMEGGREAKNIQYF; DNA: TGTGCCACCAGCAGAAACATGGAGGGCGGGAGGGAGGCCAAAAACATTCAGTACTTC
size: once; D: -; V: TRBV10-1; J: TRBJ2-3; CDR3: CASSDLALPDTQYF; DNA: TGCGCCAGCAGTGACTTAGCGTTGCCAGATACGCAGTATTTT
size: -; D: -; V: TRBV6-5; J: TRBJ2-1; CDR3: CASSLSGSYNEQFF; DNA: TGTGCCAGCAGTTTATCGGGCTCCTACAATGAGCAGTTCTTC
size: -; D: -; V: TRBV2; J: TRBJ1-2; CDR3: CASSSTGPYYGYTF; DNA: TGTGCCAGCAGTTCGACAGGACCCTACTATGGCTACACCTTC
size: -; D: -; V: TRBV5-1; J: TRBJ2-3; CDR3: CASSLRGLPTDTQYF; DNA: TGCGCCAGCAGCTTGCGGGGACTCCCCACAGATACGCAGTATTTT